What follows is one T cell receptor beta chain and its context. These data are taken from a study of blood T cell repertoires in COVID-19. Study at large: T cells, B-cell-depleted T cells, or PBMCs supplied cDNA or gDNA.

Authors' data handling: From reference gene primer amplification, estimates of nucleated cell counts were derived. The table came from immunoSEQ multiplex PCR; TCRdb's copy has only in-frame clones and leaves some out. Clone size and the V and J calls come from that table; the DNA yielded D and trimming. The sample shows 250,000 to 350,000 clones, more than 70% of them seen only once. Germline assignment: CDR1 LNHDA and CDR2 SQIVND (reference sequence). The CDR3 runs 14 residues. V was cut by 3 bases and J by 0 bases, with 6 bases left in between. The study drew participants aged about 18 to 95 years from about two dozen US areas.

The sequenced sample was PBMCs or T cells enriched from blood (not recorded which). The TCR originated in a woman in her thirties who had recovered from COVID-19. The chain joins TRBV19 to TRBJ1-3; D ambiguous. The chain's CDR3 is CASSIESSGNTIYF. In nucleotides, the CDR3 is TGTGCCAGTAGTATTGAGTCCTCTGGAAACACCATATATTTT.